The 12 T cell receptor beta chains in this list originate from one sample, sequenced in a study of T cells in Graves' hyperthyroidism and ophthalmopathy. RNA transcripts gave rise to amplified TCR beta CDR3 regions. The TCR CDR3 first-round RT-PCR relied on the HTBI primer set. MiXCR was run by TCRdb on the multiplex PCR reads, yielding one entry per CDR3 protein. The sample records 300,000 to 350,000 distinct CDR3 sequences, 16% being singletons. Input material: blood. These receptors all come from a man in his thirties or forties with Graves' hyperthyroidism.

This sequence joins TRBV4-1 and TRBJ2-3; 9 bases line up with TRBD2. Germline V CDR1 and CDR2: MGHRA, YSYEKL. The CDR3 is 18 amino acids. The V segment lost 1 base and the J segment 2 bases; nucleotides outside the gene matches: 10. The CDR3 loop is CASSQGAGGAPITDTQYF. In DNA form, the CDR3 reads TGCGCCAGCAGCCAAGGAGCGGGAGGCGCCCCTATCACAGATACGCAGTATTTT.

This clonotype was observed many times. The CDR3 region is CSARGTSGSYEQYF. CDR3 nucleotide sequence: TGCAGTGCTAGGGGGACTAGCGGTTCCTACGAGCAGTACTTC. This chain links TRBV20-1 with TRBJ2-7; 11 positions match TRBD2. V trimming: 3 bases; J trimming: 1 base; junction bases outside the gene matches: 2. Germline-derived CDR1 and CDR2 are DFQATT and SNEGSKA (reference sequence). The CDR3 loop spans 14 amino acids.

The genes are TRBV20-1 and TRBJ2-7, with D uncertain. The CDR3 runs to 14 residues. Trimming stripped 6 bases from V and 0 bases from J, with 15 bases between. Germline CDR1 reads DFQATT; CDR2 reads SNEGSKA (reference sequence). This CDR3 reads CSAEDSPSSYEQYF. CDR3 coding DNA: TGCAGTGCCGAGGATAGCCCAAGCTCCTACGAGCAGTACTTC.

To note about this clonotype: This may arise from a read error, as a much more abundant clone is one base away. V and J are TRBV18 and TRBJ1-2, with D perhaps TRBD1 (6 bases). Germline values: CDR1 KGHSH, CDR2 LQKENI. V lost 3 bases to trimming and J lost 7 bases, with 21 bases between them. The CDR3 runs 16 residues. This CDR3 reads CASSPTGRGARAGYTF. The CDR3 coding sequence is TGTGCCAGCTCACCCACTGGACGGGGGGCGCGTGCTGGCTACACCTTC.

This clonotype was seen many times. The CDR3 protein is CASSFGSGGGLYEQYF. In DNA form, the CDR3 reads TGTGCCAGCAGCTTCGGTAGCGGGGGTGGGCTCTACGAGCAGTACTTC. The V gene is TRBV13, the J gene TRBJ2-7; 9 bases are shared with TRBD2. CDR3 size: 16 residues. Germline V CDR1 and CDR2: PRHDT, FYEKMQ (reference sequence). Trimming cost V 3 bases and J 3 bases; bases outside gene matches: 9.

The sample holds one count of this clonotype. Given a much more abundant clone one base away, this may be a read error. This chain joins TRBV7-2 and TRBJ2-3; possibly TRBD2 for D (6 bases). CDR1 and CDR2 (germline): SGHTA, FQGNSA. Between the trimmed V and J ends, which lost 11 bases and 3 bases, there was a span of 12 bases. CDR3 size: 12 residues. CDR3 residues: CALTGETDTQYF. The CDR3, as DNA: TGTGCCTTAACGGGAGAGACAGATACGCAGTATTTT.

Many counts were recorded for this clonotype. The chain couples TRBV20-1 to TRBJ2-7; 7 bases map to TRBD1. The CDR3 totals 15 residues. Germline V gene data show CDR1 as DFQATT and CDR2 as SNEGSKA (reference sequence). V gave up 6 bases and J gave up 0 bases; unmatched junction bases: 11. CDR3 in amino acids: CSANGPGQSSYEQYF. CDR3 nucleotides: TGCAGTGCGAATGGTCCGGGACAGAGCTCCTACGAGCAGTACTTC.

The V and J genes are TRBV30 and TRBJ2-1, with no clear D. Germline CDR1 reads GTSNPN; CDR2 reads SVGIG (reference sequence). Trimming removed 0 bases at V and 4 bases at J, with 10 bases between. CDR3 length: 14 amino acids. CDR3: CAWSVGLPYNEQFF. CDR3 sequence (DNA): TGTGCCTGGAGTGTCGGCCTACCTTACAATGAGCAGTTCTTC. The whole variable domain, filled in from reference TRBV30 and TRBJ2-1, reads SQTIHQWPATLVQPVGSPLSLECTVEGTSNPNLYWYRQAAGRGLQLLFYSVGIGQISSEVPQNLSASRPQDRQFILSSKKLLLSDSGFYLCAWSVGLPYNEQFFGPGTRLTVL.

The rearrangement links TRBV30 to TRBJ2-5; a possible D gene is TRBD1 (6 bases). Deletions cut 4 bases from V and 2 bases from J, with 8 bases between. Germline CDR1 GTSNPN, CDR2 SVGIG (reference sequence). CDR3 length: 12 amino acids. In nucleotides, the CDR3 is TGTGCCTGGAAGGGGGAACAAGAGACCCAGTACTTC. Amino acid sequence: CAWKGEQETQYF.

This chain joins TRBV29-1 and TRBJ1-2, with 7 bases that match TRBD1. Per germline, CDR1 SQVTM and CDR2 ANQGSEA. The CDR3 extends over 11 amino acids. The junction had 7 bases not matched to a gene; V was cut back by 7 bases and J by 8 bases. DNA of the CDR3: TGCAGCGCCGAGGGGGCGCGGGGCTACACCTTC. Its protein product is CSAEGARGYTF.

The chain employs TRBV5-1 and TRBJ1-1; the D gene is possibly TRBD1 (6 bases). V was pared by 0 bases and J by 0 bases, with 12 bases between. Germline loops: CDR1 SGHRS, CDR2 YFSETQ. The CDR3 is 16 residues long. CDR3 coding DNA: TGCGCCAGCAGCTTGGGGACAGTGCCCATGAACACTGAAGCTTTCTTT. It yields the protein CASSLGTVPMNTEAFF.

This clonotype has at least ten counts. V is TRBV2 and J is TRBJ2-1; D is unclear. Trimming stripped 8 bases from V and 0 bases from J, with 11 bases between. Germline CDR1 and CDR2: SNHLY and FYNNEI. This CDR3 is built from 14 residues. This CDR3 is CASQGFPSYNEQFF. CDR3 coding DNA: TGTGCCAGCCAAGGGTTTCCCTCCTACAATGAGCAGTTCTTC.